What follows is one TCR beta chain and its context. Its antigen is not known. Primed by a sample-barcoded 5' primer and a J-beta primer mix, a second PCR proceeded for roughly 6 to 12 cycles. TCRdb redid the calling of the 5' RACE reads with MiXCR, one entry per CDR3 protein. The sample includes roughly 1.7 million distinct CDR3 sequences, roughly 30% of them seen just once. These data belong to a study of blood T cells in healthy people across ages. Study-level information: Through template switching, about one barcoded beta molecule was captured per two T cells, as measured in model experiments. General study points: In the absence of known donor CMV status, changes in expanded clonotypes were possibly confounded. Among T cells, TCR beta diversity per million cells dropped roughly linearly as age rose. Long-lived donors had more naive CD4+ cells and higher diversity than aged donors.

The trim removed 0 bases at V and 1 base at J, leaving 3 bases unmatched. The V gene's germline CDR1 is LNHDA and CDR2 SQIVND (reference sequence). There are 16 residues in the CDR3. This receptor was taken from a woman in her thirties in good health. The chain links TRBV19 to TRBJ2-1; the match to TRBD2 covers 7 bases. Source material: blood. The CDR3 loop reads CASSIDPSGSYNEQFF. In DNA form, the CDR3 reads TGTGCCAGTAGTATAGATCCTAGCGGTTCCTACAATGAGCAGTTCTTC.